A single sample is the source of the 9 T cell receptor beta chains below, sequenced in a study of T cells after yellow fever vaccination. TCRdb redid the calling of the 5' RACE reads with MiXCR, one entry per CDR3 protein. This sample has approximately 510,000 distinct CDR3 sequences, with 21% found just once. The sequences come from PBMCs, collected around 3 weeks after the first yellow fever vaccination. The source of these receptors is a man between 18 and 29 years old who received the YFV17D yellow fever vaccine.

This clonotype was seen more than once but under ten times. The chain couples TRBV5-1 to TRBJ2-3; possibly TRBD1 for D (5 bases). There are 16 residues in the CDR3. Germline CDR1 is SGHRS and CDR2 is YFSETQ. V lost 1 base to trimming and J lost 4 bases, with 16 bases between them. The CDR3: CASSLMIPGKADTQYF. DNA of the CDR3: TGCGCCAGCAGCTTGATGATACCAGGGAAGGCAGATACGCAGTATTTT.

The chain employs TRBV6-5 and TRBJ2-5, with 8 bases that match TRBD2. In germline, CDR1 is MNHEY, CDR2 SVGAGI. This CDR3 spans 17 amino acids. V lost 4 bases, J lost 5 bases, and 15 bases stayed unmatched. The CDR3 DNA reads as TGTGCCAGCAGTTTACGCGGCGGGGGGAGCCATGGGGAGACCCAGTACTTC. Its protein product is CASSLRGGGSHGETQYF.

This clonotype was seen a few times. The V and J genes are TRBV6-2 or TRBV6-3 and TRBJ1-1; possible D gene TRBD1, 6 bases. There are 12 residues in the CDR3. Germline CDR1 reads MNHEY; CDR2 reads SVGEGT. Trimming cost V 6 bases and J 11 bases, with 16 bases left between them. The CDR3 DNA is TGTGCCAGCAGCCACCGGGACATGGGGGCTTTCTTT. The encoded protein is CASSHRDMGAFF.

In this sample, this clonotype turned up a few times. The chain links TRBV29-1 to TRBJ2-7; D call uncertain. Trimming cost V 6 bases and J 2 bases, with 17 bases left between them. Germline V gene lookup returns CDR1 SQVTM and CDR2 ANQGSEA. The CDR3 spans 14 residues. DNA for the CDR3: TGCAGCGTGGTAGAGGAATTAGGCCCCTACGAGCAGTACTTC. Translation: CSVVEELGPYEQYF.

This clonotype showed up just a few times. The chain carries TRBV20-1 and TRBJ2-2; TRBD1 aligns across 8 bases. The CDR3 consists of 11 residues. V shed 1 base and J 13 bases; nucleotides not matched to a gene: 2. Germline lookup yields CDR1 DFQATT and CDR2 SNEGSKA (reference sequence). The CDR3 loop is CSARGTGRLFF. In DNA, the CDR3 is TGCAGTGCTAGAGGGACAGGGCGGCTGTTTTTT.

The chain uses TRBV7-9 and TRBJ1-4; 9 nucleotides match TRBD1. Germline V lookup: CDR1 SEHNR, CDR2 FQNEAQ (reference sequence). J gave up 0 bases and V 1 base, and 3 bases lay outside the gene matches. The CDR3 totals 17 residues. The CDR3 coding sequence is TGTGCCAGCAGCTTAGGGACAGGGGCCGCAACTAATGAAAAACTGTTTTTT. Its translation is CASSLGTGAATNEKLFF.

This clonotype was observed a handful of times. The rearrangement uses TRBV27 and TRBJ2-7; TRBD1 agrees at 8 bases. V was pared by 6 bases and J by 4 bases, with 5 bases of the junction left unmatched. The CDR3 consists of 13 residues. CDR1 and CDR2 from the germline V gene are MNHEY and SMNVEV (reference sequence). CDR3 DNA: TGTGCCAGCAGCAAGCGACAGGGGTACGAGCAGTACGTC. Translated, it gives CASSKRQGYEQYV.

This clonotype was seen only a few times. This sequence joins TRBV6-5 and TRBJ2-5; D perhaps matches TRBD1 (6 bases). V lost 5 bases to trimming and J lost 4 bases, with 14 bases between them. Germline CDR1 MNHEY, CDR2 SVGAGI. The CDR3 runs to 14 residues. CDR3 loop: CASSLQGYGETQYF. The DNA of the CDR3 is TGTGCCAGCAGTCTACAGGGATATGGAGAGACCCAGTACTTC.

This clonotype has a handful of counts. V gene TRBV5-6 combines with J gene TRBJ1-5; a weak D match, TRBD1 (6 bases). The V gene's germline CDR1 is SGHDT and CDR2 YYEEEE. This CDR3 has 16 residues. Trimming removed 0 bases from V and 7 bases from J, with 17 bases in between. CDR3 DNA sequence: TGTGCCAGCAGCTTGGGGGCAACAGGGTCTGGACAGCCCCAGCATTTT. This sequence encodes CASSLGATGSGQPQHF.